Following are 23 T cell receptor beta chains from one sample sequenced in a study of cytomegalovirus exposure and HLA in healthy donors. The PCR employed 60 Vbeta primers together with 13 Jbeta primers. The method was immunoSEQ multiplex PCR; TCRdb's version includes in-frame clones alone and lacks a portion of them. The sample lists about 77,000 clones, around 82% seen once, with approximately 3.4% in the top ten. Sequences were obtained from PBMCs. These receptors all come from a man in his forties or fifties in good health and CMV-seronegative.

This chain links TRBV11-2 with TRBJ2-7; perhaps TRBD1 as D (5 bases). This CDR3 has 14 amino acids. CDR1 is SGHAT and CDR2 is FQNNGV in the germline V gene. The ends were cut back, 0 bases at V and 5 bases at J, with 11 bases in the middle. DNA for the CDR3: TGTGCCAGCAGCTTAGAAGCCAGGGCAAACGAGCAGTACTTC. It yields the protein CASSLEARANEQYF.

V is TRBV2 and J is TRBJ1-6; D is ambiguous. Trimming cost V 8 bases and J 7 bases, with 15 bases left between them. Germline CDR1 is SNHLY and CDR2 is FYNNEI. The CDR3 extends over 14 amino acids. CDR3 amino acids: CASCDRTGNSPLHF. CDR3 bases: TGTGCCAGCTGCGACCGCACGGGGAATTCACCCCTCCACTTT.

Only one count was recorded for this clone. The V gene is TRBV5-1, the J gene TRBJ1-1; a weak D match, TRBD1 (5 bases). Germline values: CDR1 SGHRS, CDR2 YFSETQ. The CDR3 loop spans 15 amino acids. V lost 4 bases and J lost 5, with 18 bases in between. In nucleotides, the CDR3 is TGCGCCAGCAGCCATTTACCAGGGCGAGTTACTGAAGCTTTCTTT. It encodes CASSHLPGRVTEAFF.

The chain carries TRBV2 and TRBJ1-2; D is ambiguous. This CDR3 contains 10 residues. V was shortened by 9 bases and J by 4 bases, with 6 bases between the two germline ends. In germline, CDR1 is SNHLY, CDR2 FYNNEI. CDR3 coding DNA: TGTGCCAGGGAGTCCTATGGCTACACCTTC. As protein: CARESYGYTF.

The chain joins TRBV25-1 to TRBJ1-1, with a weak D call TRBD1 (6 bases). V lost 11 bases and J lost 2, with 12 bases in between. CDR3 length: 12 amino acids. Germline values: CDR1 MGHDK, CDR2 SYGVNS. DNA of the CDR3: TGTGCCGTACAGGGATACAACACTGAAGCTTTCTTT. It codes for CAVQGYNTEAFF.

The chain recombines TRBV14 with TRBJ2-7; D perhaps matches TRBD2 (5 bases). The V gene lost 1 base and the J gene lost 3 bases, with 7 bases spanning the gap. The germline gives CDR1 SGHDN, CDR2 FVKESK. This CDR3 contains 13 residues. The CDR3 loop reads CASSQGAGYEQYF. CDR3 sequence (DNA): TGTGCCAGCAGCCAAGGTGCGGGCTACGAGCAGTACTTC.

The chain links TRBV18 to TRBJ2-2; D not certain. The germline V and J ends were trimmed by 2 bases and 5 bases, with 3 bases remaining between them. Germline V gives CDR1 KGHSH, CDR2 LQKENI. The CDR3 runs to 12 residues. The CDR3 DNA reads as TGTGCCAGCTCACCAGAGACCGGGGAGCTGTTTTTT. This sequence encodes CASSPETGELFF. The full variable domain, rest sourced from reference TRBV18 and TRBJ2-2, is NAGVMQNPRHLVRRRGQEARLRCSPMKGHSHVYWYRQLPEEGLKFMVYLQKENIIDESGMPKERFSAEFPKEGPSILRIQQVVRGDSAAYFCASSPETGELFFGEGSRLTVL.

Here the CDR3 DNA reads TGTGCCAGCAGTTTCTACGGGGGGGGGTACGAGCAGTACTTC. Amino acid sequence: CASSFYGGGYEQYF. This chain links TRBV28 with TRBJ2-7, with 8 bases aligning to TRBD2. This CDR3 spans 14 amino acids. CDR1 is MDHEN, CDR2 SYDVKM, per germline. V gave up 3 bases and J gave up 4 bases; unmatched junction bases: 5.

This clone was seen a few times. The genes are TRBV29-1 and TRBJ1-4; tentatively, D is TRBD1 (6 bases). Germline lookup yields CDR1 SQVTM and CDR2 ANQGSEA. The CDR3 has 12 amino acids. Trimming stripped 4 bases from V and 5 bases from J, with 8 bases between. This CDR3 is CSVGTENEKLFF. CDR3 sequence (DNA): TGCAGCGTTGGGACAGAAAATGAAAAACTGTTTTTT.

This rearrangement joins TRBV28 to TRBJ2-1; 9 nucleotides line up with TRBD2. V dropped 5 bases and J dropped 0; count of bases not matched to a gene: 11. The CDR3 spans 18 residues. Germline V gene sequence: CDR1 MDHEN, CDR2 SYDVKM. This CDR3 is CASSPSRLAAASYNEQFF. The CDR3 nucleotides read TGTGCCAGCAGTCCGTCCCGACTAGCGGCCGCCTCCTACAATGAGCAGTTCTTC.

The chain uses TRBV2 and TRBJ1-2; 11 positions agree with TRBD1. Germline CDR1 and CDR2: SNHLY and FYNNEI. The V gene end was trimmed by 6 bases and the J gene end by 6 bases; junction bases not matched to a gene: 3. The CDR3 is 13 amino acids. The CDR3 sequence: CASRGQGADGYTF. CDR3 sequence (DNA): TGTGCCAGCAGAGGACAGGGGGCAGATGGCTACACCTTC.

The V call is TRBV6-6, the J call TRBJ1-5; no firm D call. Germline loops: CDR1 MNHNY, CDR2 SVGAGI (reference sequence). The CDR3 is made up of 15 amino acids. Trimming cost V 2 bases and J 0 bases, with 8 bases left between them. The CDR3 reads CASSYGSGSNQPQHF. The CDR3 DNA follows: TGTGCCAGCAGTTACGGGTCAGGTAGCAATCAGCCCCAGCATTTT.

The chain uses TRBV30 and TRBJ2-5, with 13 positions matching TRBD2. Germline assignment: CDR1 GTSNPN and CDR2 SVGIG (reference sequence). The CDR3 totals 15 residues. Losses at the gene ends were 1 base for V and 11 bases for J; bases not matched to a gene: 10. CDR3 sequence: CAWSGKGLAGNEQYF. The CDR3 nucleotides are TGTGCCTGGAGTGGAAAGGGACTAGCGGGGAATGAGCAGTACTTC.

The CDR3: CASSLDAAGYTF. The CDR3 DNA follows: TGCGCCAGCAGCTTGGATGCGGCTGGCTACACCTTC. The chain uses TRBV5-1 and TRBJ1-2; no reliable D call. This CDR3 has 12 amino acids. CDR1 and CDR2 (germline): SGHRS, YFSETQ. With 0 bases removed from V and 7 bases from J, the gap between germline ends came to 7 bases.

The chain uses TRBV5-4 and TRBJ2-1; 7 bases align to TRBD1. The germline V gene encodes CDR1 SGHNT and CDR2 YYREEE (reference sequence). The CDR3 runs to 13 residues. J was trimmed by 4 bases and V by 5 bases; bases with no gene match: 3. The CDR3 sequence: CASRGDRYNEQFF. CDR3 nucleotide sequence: TGTGCCAGCAGGGGGGACAGATACAATGAGCAGTTCTTC.

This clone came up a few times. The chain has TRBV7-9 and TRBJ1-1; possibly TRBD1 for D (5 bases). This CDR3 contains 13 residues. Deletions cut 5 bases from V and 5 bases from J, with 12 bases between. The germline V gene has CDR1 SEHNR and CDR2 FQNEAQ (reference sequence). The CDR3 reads CASSLQGGTEAFF. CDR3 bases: TGTGCCAGCAGCCTTCAGGGTGGGACTGAAGCTTTCTTT.

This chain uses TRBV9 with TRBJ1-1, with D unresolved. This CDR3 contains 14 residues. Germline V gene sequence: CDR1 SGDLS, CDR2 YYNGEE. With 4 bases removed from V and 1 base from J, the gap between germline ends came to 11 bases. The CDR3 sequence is CASSPWAGNTEAFF. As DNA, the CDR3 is TGTGCCAGCAGCCCCTGGGCAGGGAACACTGAAGCTTTCTTT.

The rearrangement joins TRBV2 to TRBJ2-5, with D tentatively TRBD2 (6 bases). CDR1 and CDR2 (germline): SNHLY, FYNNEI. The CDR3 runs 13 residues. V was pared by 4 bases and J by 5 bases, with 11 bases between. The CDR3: CASSGRAGETQYF. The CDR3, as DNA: TGTGCCAGCAGTGGTAGGGCGGGGGAGACCCAGTACTTC.

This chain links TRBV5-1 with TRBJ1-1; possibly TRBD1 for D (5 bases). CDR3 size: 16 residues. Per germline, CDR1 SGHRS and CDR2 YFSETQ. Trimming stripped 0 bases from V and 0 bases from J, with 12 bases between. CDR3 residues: CASSLAIQAMNTEAFF. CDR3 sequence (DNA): TGCGCCAGCAGCTTGGCCATACAGGCCATGAACACTGAAGCTTTCTTT. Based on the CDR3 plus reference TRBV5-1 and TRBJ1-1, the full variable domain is KAGVTQTPRYLIKTRGQQVTLSCSPISGHRSVSWYQQTPGQGLQFLFEYFSETQRNKGNFPGRFSGRQFSNSRSEMNVSTLELGDSALYLCASSLAIQAMNTEAFFGQGTRLTVV.

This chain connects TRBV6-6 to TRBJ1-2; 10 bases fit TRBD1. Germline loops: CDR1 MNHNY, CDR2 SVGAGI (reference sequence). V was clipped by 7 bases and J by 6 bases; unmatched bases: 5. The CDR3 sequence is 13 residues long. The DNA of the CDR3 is TGTGCCAGCAAGCCGACAGGGGGCAATGGCTACACCTTC. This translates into CASKPTGGNGYTF.

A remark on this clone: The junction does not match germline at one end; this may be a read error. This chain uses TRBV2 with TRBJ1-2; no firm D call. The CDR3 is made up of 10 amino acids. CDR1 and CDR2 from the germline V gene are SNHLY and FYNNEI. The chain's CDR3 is CRGTNYGYTF. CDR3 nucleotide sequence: TGCCGGGGAACTAACTATGGCTACACCTTC.

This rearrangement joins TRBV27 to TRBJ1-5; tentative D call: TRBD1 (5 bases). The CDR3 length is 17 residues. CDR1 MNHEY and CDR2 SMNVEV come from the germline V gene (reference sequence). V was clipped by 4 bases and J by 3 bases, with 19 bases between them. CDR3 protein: CASSSRVRAGNNQPQHF. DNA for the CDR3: TGTGCCAGCAGTTCCCGTGTTAGGGCAGGGAACAATCAGCCCCAGCATTTT.

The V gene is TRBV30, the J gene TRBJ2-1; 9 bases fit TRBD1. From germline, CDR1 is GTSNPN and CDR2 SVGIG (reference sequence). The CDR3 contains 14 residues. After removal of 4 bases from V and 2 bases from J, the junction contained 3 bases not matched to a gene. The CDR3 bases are TGTGCCTGGACCGGGACAGGGACCTACAATGAGCAGTTCTTC. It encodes CAWTGTGTYNEQFF.